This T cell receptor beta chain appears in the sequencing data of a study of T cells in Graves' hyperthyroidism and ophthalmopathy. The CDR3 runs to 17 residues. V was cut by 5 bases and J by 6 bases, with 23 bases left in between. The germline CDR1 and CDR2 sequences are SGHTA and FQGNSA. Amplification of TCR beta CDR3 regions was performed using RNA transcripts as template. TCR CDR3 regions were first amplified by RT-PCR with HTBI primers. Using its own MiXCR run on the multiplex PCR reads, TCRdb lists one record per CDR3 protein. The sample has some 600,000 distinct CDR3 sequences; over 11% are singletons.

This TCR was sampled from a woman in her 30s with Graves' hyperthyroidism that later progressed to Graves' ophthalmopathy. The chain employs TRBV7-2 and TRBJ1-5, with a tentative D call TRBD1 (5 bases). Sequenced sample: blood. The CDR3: CASSNNIYQGWSQPQHF. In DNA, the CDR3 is TGTGCCAGCAGCAATAACATATACCAGGGTTGGTCTCAGCCCCAGCATTTT.